A single sample is the source of the 13 T cell receptor beta chains below, sequenced in a study of metastatic and nonmetastatic thyroid tumors. From the PCR reads, TCRdb re-called clones with MiXCR. This table has tens of thousands of clones, around 20% appearing once. No treatment of any kind had been given to any patient before thyroid surgery. Material for sequencing was blood. The receptors come from a male donor with papillary thyroid cancer or a benign thyroid nodule (not recorded which). Some clones in this sample may be carry-over from other donors' samples.

The sample holds many counts of this clone. The chain employs TRBV11-2 and TRBJ2-7; 8 nucleotides line up with TRBD1. With 7 bases clipped from V and 2 bases from J, the junction kept 16 bases outside the gene matches. CDR1 is SGHAT, CDR2 FQNNGV, per germline. This CDR3 is 17 amino acids long. The CDR3 is CASISPTYRDRPYEQYF. The CDR3 nucleotides are TGTGCCAGCATCTCACCAACTTACCGGGACAGGCCCTACGAGCAGTACTTC.

The CDR3 region has the DNA TGCGCCAGCAGACCTGGAGAAGGACTAGCGGGAGTCAATGAGCAGTTCTTC. It codes for CASRPGEGLAGVNEQFF. The V call is TRBV10-1, the J call TRBJ2-1; 13 bases map to TRBD2. Germline V lookup: CDR1 WNHNN, CDR2 SYGVQD (reference sequence). V was clipped by 6 bases and J by 6 bases; unmatched bases: 11. The CDR3 covers 17 residues.

The sample holds a few counts of this clone. This rearrangement joins TRBV28 to TRBJ1-5; unclear D gene. The CDR3 covers 13 residues. Trimming removed 4 bases from V and 3 bases from J, with 7 bases in between. Germline-derived CDR1 and CDR2 are MDHEN and SYDVKM. The CDR3 region is CASSSDLNQPQHF. CDR3 coding DNA: TGTGCCAGCAGTTCGGACCTCAATCAGCCCCAGCATTTT.

At least ten counts were recorded for this clone. The chain combines TRBV11-3 with TRBJ2-5, with a weak D call TRBD1 (6 bases). The CDR3 length is 14 residues. Trimming cost V 4 bases and J 1 base, with 10 bases left between them. CDR1 SGHNT and CDR2 YENEEA come from the germline V gene. CDR3 in amino acids: CASSSQGPQETQYF. CDR3 DNA sequence: TGTGCCAGCAGCTCCCAGGGGCCCCAAGAGACCCAGTACTTC.

This clone was seen repeatedly, ten times or more. The gene calls are TRBV5-1 and TRBJ1-2; no clear D gene. The CDR3 extends over 14 amino acids. Trimming took off 3 bases at V and 0 bases at J, with 9 bases between the two ends. The germline gives CDR1 SGHRS, CDR2 YFSETQ. CDR3 DNA: TGCGCCAGCAGCTCCGGGTCCTCTAACTATGGCTACACCTTC. Protein sequence: CASSSGSSNYGYTF.

Judged by abundance, this clone is medium-sized (0.01 to 0.1%). The chain employs TRBV2 and TRBJ1-6; maybe TRBD1 (5 bases). Trimming left V 4 bases short and J 8 bases short, with 15 bases between. Germline CDR1 is SNHLY and CDR2 is FYNNEI. The length of the CDR3 is 15 residues. CDR3: CASSAATARDSPLHF. In DNA, the CDR3 is TGTGCCAGCAGTGCTGCGACAGCGCGAGATTCACCCCTCCACTTT.

In this sample, this clone turned up a few times. The chain links TRBV15 to TRBJ2-6; 7 bases are a match to TRBD1. V trimming: 5 bases; J trimming: 0 bases; junction bases outside the gene matches: 4. Germline V gives CDR1 LNHNV, CDR2 YYDKDF (reference sequence). The CDR3 runs to 16 residues. CDR3 coding DNA: TGTGCCACCAGCCCGACAGGGCCCTCTGGGGCCAACGTCCTGACTTTC. Its translation: CATSPTGPSGANVLTF.

This clone was seen ten or more times. Given the absence of the conserved phenylalanine or tryptophan at the CDR3 end, a read error is likely. Because the CDR3's place on the DNA is in doubt, the DNA is left out and the CDR3 is given as listed by TCRdb. The chain couples TRBV3-1 to TRBJ2-5; TRBD2 reflects the table's D call only, with no check against the DNA. Germline V gene sequence: CDR1 LGHDT, CDR2 YNNKEL (reference sequence). The CDR3 sequence runs 15 residues, both termini included. The CDR3 reads CASSLRGLAGGTIYS.

The sample holds many counts of this clone. Compared with germline, one end of the junction differs, possibly owing to a read error. The V gene is TRBV9, the J gene TRBJ2-3, with D tentatively TRBD1 (5 bases). Germline-derived CDR1 and CDR2 are SGDLS and YYNGEE. This CDR3 region has 14 residues. This CDR3 reads CASSDRGSTYTQYF. The CDR3 nucleotides are TGTGCCAGCAGCGATAGGGGTAGCACATATACGCAGTATTTT.

This clone was observed a few times. One end of the junction is discordant with germline, which a read error may explain. The rearrangement uses TRBV12-3 or TRBV12-4 and TRBJ2-3; TRBD1 matches 8 bases. This CDR3 has 17 amino acids. The CDR3 bases are TGTGCCATCAGTTCTGGACAGGGTACCGGGGTGGGAGATACGCAGTATTTT. This gives the protein CAISSGQGTGVGDTQYF.

This clone was seen repeatedly, ten times or more. The gene calls are TRBV29-1 and TRBJ2-1, with 13 bases lining up with TRBD2. The CDR3 runs 12 residues. V lost 7 bases and J lost 10; bases outside the gene matches: 4. The germline gives CDR1 SQVTM, CDR2 ANQGSEA. CDR3 sequence: CSARTSGSEQFF. Written as DNA, the CDR3 is TGCAGCGCCAGGACTAGCGGGAGCGAGCAGTTCTTC.

In its sample, this clone was seen many times. This rearrangement joins TRBV20-1 to TRBJ2-1; perhaps TRBD1 as D (6 bases). Germline V lookup: CDR1 DFQATT, CDR2 SNEGSKA (reference sequence). The CDR3 length is 14 residues. The CDR3 bases are TGCAGCGCAGGGGCAGGGGTGGATTACAATGAGCAGTTCTTC. It yields the protein CSAGAGVDYNEQFF.

The CDR3 sequence: CASSIGQGVGEAFF. The CDR3, as DNA: TGCGCCAGCAGCATAGGGCAGGGGGTAGGAGAAGCTTTCTTT. J is TRBJ1-1 and V is TRBV5-1, with TRBD1 matching over 7 bases. Germline lookup yields CDR1 SGHRS and CDR2 YFSETQ. Unmatched junction bases numbered 11, after V lost 4 bases and J lost 8 bases. This CDR3 has 14 amino acids.